This is a list of T cell receptor beta chains from one sample in a study of blood T cells in healthy people across ages. Each CDR3 protein gets one entry after TCRdb re-called the 5' RACE reads with MiXCR. Here the sample spans 1,100,000 or so distinct CDR3 sequences, 40% to 55% being singletons. The sample consisted of blood. These receptors all stem from a woman aged 60-75 years in good health. Both conserved end residues are part of each CDR3. D genes are given only for firm matches. Clone sizes are given selectively: once, few, many, or a class where the clone is expanded.

16	TRBV10-2	NA	TRBJ2-7	many	CASSEPGVLRLNEQYF	TGCGCCAGCAGTGAGCCGGGAGTCCTGAGGCTAAACGAGCAGTACTTC
14	TRBV20-1	NA	TRBJ2-4	NA	CSARERLNENIQYF	TGCAGTGCTAGAGAGAGACTTAACGAAAACATTCAGTACTTC
13	TRBV30	NA	TRBJ2-2	NA	CAWSASNTGELFF	TGTGCCTGGAGTGCGAGTAACACCGGGGAGCTGTTTTTT
14	TRBV20-1	TRBD1	TRBJ2-7	NA	CSADWTGGKYEQYF	TGCAGTGCCGATTGGACAGGGGGGAAATACGAGCAGTACTTC
16	TRBV3-1	TRBD1	TRBJ2-7	few	CASSQERGRSTYEQYF	TGTGCCAGCAGCCAAGAGAGGGGGCGGTCCACCTACGAGCAGTACTTC
11	TRBV29-1	NA	TRBJ2-5	many	CSARAIETQYF	TGCAGCGCCCGGGCGATAGAGACCCAGTACTTC
13	TRBV4-1	NA	TRBJ2-7	few	CASSLRFTYEQYF	TGCGCCAGCAGTCTGAGATTCACCTACGAGCAGTACTTC
15	TRBV2	NA	TRBJ1-4	NA	CASIGGLASNEKLFF	TGTGCCAGCATCGGGGGGCTCGCGTCTAATGAAAAACTGTTTTTT
12	TRBV7-2	NA	TRBJ2-5	NA	CASSYPLREQYF	TGTGCCAGCAGCTACCCCCTTCGTGAGCAGTACTTC
14	TRBV29-1	TRBD2	TRBJ2-7	NA	CGVVSGRVYNEQYF	TGCGGCGTTGTCTCCGGGAGGGTCTACAATGAGCAGTACTTC
14	TRBV2	TRBD2	TRBJ2-1	many	CASRPTSGYNEQFF	TGTGCCAGCAGACCAACTAGCGGCTACAATGAGCAGTTCTTC
17	TRBV20-1	TRBD2	TRBJ2-1	NA	CSARDKRAGGIYNEQFF	TGCAGTGCTAGAGATAAACGGGCGGGAGGGATCTACAATGAGCAGTTCTTC
14	TRBV12-3/TRBV12-4	NA	TRBJ2-5	NA	CASSLYRDQETRYF	TGTGCCAGCAGTTTATACAGGGACCAAGAGACCCGGTACTTC
16	TRBV7-9	TRBD2	TRBJ2-1	NA	CTSSRTSVRLYNEQFF	TGTACCAGCAGCCGGACTAGCGTGAGGTTATACAATGAGCAGTTCTTC
16	TRBV7-7	TRBD2	TRBJ2-5	many	CASSLGLAQRRETQYF	TGTGCCAGCAGCTTGGGACTAGCGCAAAGACGGGAGACCCAGTACTTC
15	TRBV4-2	NA	TRBJ2-7	few	CASSHKDSHRDEQYF	TGTGCCAGCAGCCATAAGGACTCACACCGGGACGAGCAGTACTTC
15	TRBV6-5	NA	TRBJ2-7	NA	CASSYAGTLSYEQYF	TGTGCCAGCAGTTACGCCGGGACACTCTCCTACGAGCAGTACTTC
16	TRBV6-6	TRBD2	TRBJ2-3	NA	CASSYLGGRGKDTQYF	TGTGCCAGCAGTTACTTAGGCGGGAGAGGGAAAGATACGCAGTATTTT
15	TRBV2	NA	TRBJ2-7	NA	CASSTSGSRGPEQYF	TGTGCCAGCAGTACCAGCGGGAGTAGGGGGCCTGAGCAGTACTTC
12	TRBV18	NA	TRBJ2-7	NA	CASSSTGTAQYF	TGTGCCAGCTCATCAACAGGGACGGCGCAGTACTTC
16	TRBV20-1	NA	TRBJ2-7	few	CSARDPRGVISHEQYF	TGCAGTGCTAGAGATCCGCGCGGGGTAATTTCCCACGAGCAGTACTTC
16	TRBV27	NA	TRBJ2-6	few	CASKGAGTSGANVLTF	TGTGCCAGCAAGGGGGCGGGGACCTCTGGGGCCAACGTCCTGACTTTC
13	TRBV29-1	NA	TRBJ2-7	NA	CSVGGGPAYEQYF	TGCAGCGTTGGGGGGGGGCCGGCCTACGAGCAGTACTTC
14	TRBV7-8	NA	TRBJ2-3	NA	CASSFNFATDTQYF	TGTGCCAGCAGCTTCAACTTTGCCACAGATACGCAGTATTTT
18	TRBV21-1	NA	TRBJ2-7	NA	CASSKAYRGGNSSYEQYF	TGTGCCAGCAGCAAAGCGTATCGCGGCGGGAATAGCTCCTACGAGCAGTACTTC
16	TRBV6-6	TRBD1	TRBJ1-2	few	CASSYSEQGLYYGYTF	TGTGCCAGCAGTTACTCGGAACAGGGGCTATACTATGGCTACACCTTC
18	TRBV7-9	TRBD2	TRBJ2-1	once	CASSLGSFSGRSYDEQFF	TGTGCCAGCAGCTTAGGCTCCTTTAGCGGGAGATCCTACGATGAGCAGTTCTTC
14	TRBV5-1	NA	TRBJ2-5	NA	CASSPSGPHHEQYF	TGCGCCAGCAGCCCCAGTGGTCCTCACCATGAGCAGTACTTC
14	TRBV29-1	NA	TRBJ1-2	few	CSVLFPEVGYGYTF	TGCAGCGTTTTATTCCCCGAAGTGGGCTATGGCTACACCTTC
15	TRBV5-6	TRBD1	TRBJ2-7	NA	CASSSPHRGTYEQYF	TGTGCCAGCAGCTCTCCCCACAGGGGAACCTACGAGCAGTACTTC
14	TRBV10-3	TRBD2	TRBJ2-3	NA	CAIRTSGITDTQYF	TGTGCCATCCGGACTAGCGGAATCACAGATACGCAGTATTTT
15	TRBV12-3/TRBV12-4	TRBD1	TRBJ1-2	NA	CASSQRTGGHYGYTF	TGTGCCAGCAGCCAGAGGACAGGGGGCCACTATGGCTACACCTTC
14	TRBV20-1	TRBD1	TRBJ2-7	NA	CSARWDSPPYEQYF	TGCAGTGCTAGATGGGACAGTCCACCCTACGAGCAGTACTTC
15	TRBV29-1	TRBD1	TRBJ2-5	few	CSVEDRDRGEETQYF	TGCAGCGTTGAAGATCGGGACAGGGGGGAAGAGACCCAGTACTTC
14	TRBV6-1	NA	TRBJ2-3	few	CASSSRDGEDTQYF	TGTGCCAGCAGTTCCCGGGACGGTGAAGATACGCAGTATTTT
14	TRBV6-5	TRBD2	TRBJ2-3	NA	CASSRTSGSQREYF	TGTGCCAGCAGCCGGACTAGCGGGAGCCAACGAGAGTATTTT
19	TRBV7-8	NA	TRBJ2-1	NA	CASSRRMWERSVSYNEQFF	TGTGCCAGCAGCAGAAGGATGTGGGAGCGTTCCGTCTCCTACAATGAGCAGTTCTTC
14	TRBV20-1	NA	TRBJ2-7	few	CSALGTFGSYEQYF	TGCAGTGCTTTGGGGACTTTCGGCTCCTACGAGCAGTACTTC
19	TRBV4-1	TRBD2	TRBJ2-7	NA	CASSQDPRTSGRASYEQYF	TGCGCCAGCAGCCAAGATCCGCGGACTAGCGGGAGGGCATCGTACGAGCAGTACTTC
11	TRBV7-2	NA	TRBJ2-7	NA	CASSLVVEQYF	TGTGCCAGCAGCTTAGTAGTCGAGCAGTACTTC
15	TRBV20-1	NA	TRBJ1-5	NA	CSAGRGGGSNQPQHF	TGCAGTGCTGGTCGTGGGGGAGGGTCCAATCAGCCCCAGCATTTT